The rows below give T cell receptor beta chains drawn from one sample of a study of human T cells and chemical hapten exposure. Via MiXCR, TCRdb re-called the RACE reads, giving one row per CDR3 protein. The table shows tens of thousands of distinct CDR3 sequences, with roughly 10% occurring only once. Here the sequenced sample was whole blood, taken in connection with sensitization to the hapten diphenylcyclopropenone (DPC). These receptors all stem from a woman aged 25 to 45 with alopecia areata. Some clones in this sample may be carry-over from other donors' samples. Both conserved end residues are part of each CDR3. The order of the fields is J gene, clone size, V gene, D gene, CDR3 length, CDR3 protein, CDR3 DNA. D genes are given only for firm matches. Only part of the rows carry a size: once, few, many, or a class if the clone is expanded.

J: TRBJ2-2
size: many
V: TRBV19
D: NA
length: 14
CDR3: CASSSGAGAGELFF
DNA: TGTGCCAGTAGCTCCGGGGCCGGGGCCGGGGAGCTGTTTTTT

J: TRBJ2-7
size: many
V: TRBV5-1
D: TRBD2
length: 14
CDR3: CASSPSGGAYEQYF
DNA: TGCGCCAGCAGCCCTAGCGGGGGGGCCTACGAGCAGTACTTC

J: TRBJ2-7
size: NA
V: TRBV6-5
D: TRBD2
length: 15
CDR3: CASSYVAGLGREQYF
DNA: TGTGCCAGCAGTTACGTAGCGGGGTTAGGTAGGGAGCAGTACTTC

J: TRBJ2-3
size: many
V: TRBV27
D: TRBD2
length: 15
CDR3: CASSSGGGGPDTQYF
DNA: TGTGCCAGCAGTTCCGGCGGGGGGGGCCCAGATACGCAGTATTTT

J: TRBJ2-1
size: NA
V: TRBV11-1
D: NA
length: 14
CDR3: CASSLAGFGNEQFF
DNA: TGTGCCAGCAGCTTAGCGGGGTTTGGAAATGAGCAGTTCTTC

J: TRBJ2-2
size: few
V: TRBV3-1
D: NA
length: 15
CDR3: CASSRRAGATGELFF
DNA: TGTGCCAGCAGCCGGAGGGCAGGGGCCACCGGGGAGCTGTTTTTT

J: TRBJ2-2
size: many
V: TRBV12-3/TRBV12-4
D: NA
length: 13
CDR3: CASSLQNTGELFF
DNA: TGTGCCAGCAGTTTACAGAACACCGGGGAGCTGTTTTTT

J: TRBJ2-3
size: many
V: TRBV4-1
D: NA
length: 14
CDR3: CASSQGGGTDTQYF
DNA: TGCGCCAGCAGCCAAGGAGGGGGCACAGATACGCAGTATTTT

J: TRBJ2-2
size: few
V: TRBV7-3
D: NA
length: 14
CDR3: CASSTGMDTGELFF
DNA: TGTGCCAGCAGTACAGGGATGGACACCGGGGAGCTGTTTTTT

J: TRBJ1-4
size: many
V: TRBV12-3/TRBV12-4
D: NA
length: 11
CDR3: CASGINEKLFF
DNA: TGTGCCAGCGGGATTAATGAAAAACTGTTTTTT

J: TRBJ2-7
size: few
V: TRBV7-9
D: NA
length: 12
CDR3: CASSGQSYEQYF
DNA: TGTGCCAGCAGCGGCCAGAGCTACGAGCAGTACTTC

J: TRBJ2-1
size: NA
V: TRBV29-1
D: NA
length: 13
CDR3: CSVIIGQGGEQFF
DNA: TGCAGCGTTATCATCGGGCAGGGCGGTGAGCAGTTCTTC

J: TRBJ2-3
size: many
V: TRBV7-2
D: NA
length: 17
CDR3: CASSLDRGPSSTDTQYF
DNA: TGTGCCAGCAGCTTAGATCGGGGTCCCTCTAGCACAGATACGCAGTATTTT

J: TRBJ1-1
size: few
V: TRBV5-1
D: TRBD1
length: 17
CDR3: CASSLVLVGQGSTEAFF
DNA: TGCGCCAGCAGCTTGGTTTTGGTGGGACAGGGTTCCACTGAAGCTTTCTTT

J: TRBJ2-3
size: few
V: TRBV19
D: NA
length: 15
CDR3: CASSSISSRTDTQYF
DNA: TGTGCCAGTAGTTCTATTTCGTCTAGGACAGATACGCAGTATTTT

J: TRBJ1-2
size: NA
V: TRBV7-2
D: TRBD1
length: 17
CDR3: CASSLAGVGQGPYGYTF
DNA: TGTGCCAGCAGCTTAGCGGGAGTGGGACAGGGGCCCTATGGCTACACCTTC

J: TRBJ2-3
size: few
V: TRBV7-2
D: TRBD2
length: 17
CDR3: CASSVTGTSGGSDTQYF
DNA: TGTGCCAGCAGCGTAACCGGGACTAGCGGGGGGTCGGATACGCAGTATTTT

J: TRBJ2-3
size: many
V: TRBV28
D: NA
length: 14
CDR3: CASSRSGWTDTQYF
DNA: TGTGCCAGCAGTAGGTCAGGGTGGACAGATACGCAGTATTTT

J: TRBJ2-3
size: few
V: TRBV20-1
D: TRBD2
length: 18
CDR3: CSASPYTLLAGITDTQYF
DNA: TGCAGTGCTAGTCCCTACACCCTTCTAGCGGGGATCACAGATACGCAGTATTTT

J: TRBJ2-3
size: many
V: TRBV6-5
D: TRBD2
length: 13
CDR3: CASTSGGTDTQYF
DNA: TGTGCCAGCACAAGCGGGGGCACAGATACGCAGTATTTT

J: TRBJ2-1
size: NA
V: TRBV7-8
D: TRBD2
length: 15
CDR3: CASSSRGSSYNEQFF
DNA: TGTGCCAGCAGCTCCCGCGGGAGCTCCTACAATGAGCAGTTCTTC

J: TRBJ2-1
size: many
V: TRBV27
D: NA
length: 17
CDR3: CASIRRVGLSSYNEQFF
DNA: TGTGCCAGCATCAGGCGCGTGGGTCTGAGCTCCTACAATGAGCAGTTCTTC

J: TRBJ1-4
size: few
V: TRBV7-9
D: NA
length: 16
CDR3: CASSFTGDTTNEKLFF
DNA: TGTGCCAGCAGCTTCACAGGTGACACAACTAATGAAAAACTGTTTTTT

J: TRBJ2-2
size: many
V: TRBV7-2
D: NA
length: 16
CDR3: CASSLAGTLNTGELFF
DNA: TGTGCCAGCAGCTTAGCCGGGACCCTGAACACCGGGGAGCTGTTTTTT

J: TRBJ2-1
size: few
V: TRBV28
D: TRBD2
length: 15
CDR3: CASSSTSGGGNEQFF
DNA: TGTGCCAGCAGTTCGACTAGCGGGGGGGGCAATGAGCAGTTCTTC

J: TRBJ2-3
size: NA
V: TRBV4-2
D: TRBD2
length: 15
CDR3: CASSQDGGETDTQYF
DNA: TGTGCCAGCAGCCAAGACGGGGGGGAGACAGATACGCAGTATTTT

J: TRBJ2-3
size: NA
V: TRBV3-1
D: TRBD2
length: 16
CDR3: CASSQEGRASTDTQYF
DNA: TGTGCCAGCAGCCAAGAGGGGAGGGCTAGCACAGATACGCAGTATTTT

J: TRBJ1-5
size: NA
V: TRBV12-3/TRBV12-4
D: NA
length: 15
CDR3: CASSPLAGSNQPQHF
DNA: TGTGCCAGCAGTCCCCTGGCGGGTAGCAATCAGCCCCAGCATTTT

J: TRBJ1-1
size: few
V: TRBV29-1
D: TRBD1
length: 11
CDR3: CSVEVQGEAFF
DNA: TGCAGCGTTGAAGTACAGGGGGAAGCTTTCTTT

J: TRBJ2-2
size: NA
V: TRBV5-5
D: TRBD2
length: 15
CDR3: CASSPTSWNTGELFF
DNA: TGTGCCAGCAGCCCGACTAGCTGGAACACCGGGGAGCTGTTTTTT

J: TRBJ2-3
size: few
V: TRBV5-1
D: TRBD2
length: 19
CDR3: CASSLVSEVAGVNTDTQYF
DNA: TGCGCCAGCAGCTTGGTATCGGAGGTAGCGGGGGTCAACACAGATACGCAGTATTTT